This T cell receptor (beta chain) was obtained from a study of T cell changes during pregnancy in multiple sclerosis. Germline V gene lookup returns CDR1 MNHNS and CDR2 SASEGT. V dropped 6 bases and J dropped 4; count of bases not matched to a gene: 5. The CDR3 sequence is 15 residues long. Some clones are missing from TCRdb's copy, which holds only in-frame ones; the method was immunoSEQ multiplex PCR. The sample consists of tens of thousands of clones, about 89% of them appearing once. This clonotype was obtained from a female donor with multiple sclerosis, enrolled in a pregnancy study. The sequencing used peripheral blood, collected in the second trimester of pregnancy. The rearrangement links TRBV6-1 to TRBJ2-5, with 13 bases fitting TRBD2. The chain's CDR3 is CASRVGLAGVETQYF. CDR3 nucleotides: TGTGCCAGCAGGGTCGGACTAGCGGGGGTAGAGACCCAGTACTTC.